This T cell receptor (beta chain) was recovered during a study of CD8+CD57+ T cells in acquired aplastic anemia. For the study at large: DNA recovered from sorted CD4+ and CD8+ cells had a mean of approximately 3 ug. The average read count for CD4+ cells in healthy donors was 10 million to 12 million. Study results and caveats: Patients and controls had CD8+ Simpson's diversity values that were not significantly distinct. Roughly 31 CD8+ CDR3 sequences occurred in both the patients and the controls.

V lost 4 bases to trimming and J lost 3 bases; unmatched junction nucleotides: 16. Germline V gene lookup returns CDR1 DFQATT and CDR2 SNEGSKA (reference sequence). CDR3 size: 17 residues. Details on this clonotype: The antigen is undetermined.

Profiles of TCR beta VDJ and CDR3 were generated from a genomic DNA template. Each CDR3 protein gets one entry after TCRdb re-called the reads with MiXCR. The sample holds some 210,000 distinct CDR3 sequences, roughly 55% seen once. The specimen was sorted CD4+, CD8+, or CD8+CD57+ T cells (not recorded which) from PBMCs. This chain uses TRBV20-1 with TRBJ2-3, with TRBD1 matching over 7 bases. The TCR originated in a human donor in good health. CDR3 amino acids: CSATARQGRLDTDTQYF. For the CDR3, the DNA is TGCAGTGCTACGGCTCGACAGGGTCGACTCGATACAGATACGCAGTATTTT.